A single sample is the source of the 23 T cell receptor beta chains below, sequenced in a study of shared clonotypes between healthy human individuals (dated by TCRdb to 2018 to 2020). The library relied on the immunoSEQ multiplex PCR assay. What TCRdb holds here is the immuneACCESS table cut down to in-frame rearrangements. Part of the clones is not present; checked against another copy, under half of the missing clones reflect an unresolved V gene, and the others are unexplained. The sample data list about 490,000 clones, and roughly 85% of these were observed just once. Together, the top ten hold approximately 12% of the sample. The specimen sequenced was PBMCs. These receptors all come from a middle-aged woman in good health. Some clones in this sample may be carry-over from other donors' samples.

This chain connects TRBV2 to TRBJ1-4; D call uncertain. Trimming took off 7 bases at V and 8 bases at J, with 14 bases between the two ends. The CDR3 spans 13 residues. Germline V gene lookup returns CDR1 SNHLY and CDR2 FYNNEI. CDR3 DNA sequence: TGTGCCAGCATCGAGGAGGTGGGCGAAAAACTGTTTTTT. It translates to CASIEEVGEKLFF.

CDR3 nucleotide sequence: TGCAGTGCCAACCTAGCGGAGCAGTTCTTC. This translates into CSANLAEQFF. The chain has TRBV20-1 and TRBJ2-1; tentative D call: TRBD2 (6 bases). The V and J ends lost 6 bases and 10 bases respectively, with 10 bases between them. The CDR3 totals 10 residues. CDR1 and CDR2 (germline): DFQATT, SNEGSKA (reference sequence).

The chain has TRBV7-8 and TRBJ1-1; 8 bases line up with TRBD1. The CDR3 is 15 amino acids. Germline V gene lookup returns CDR1 SGHVS and CDR2 FQNEAQ. V shed 1 base, J shed 3 bases, and the junction held 4 bases outside the gene matches. Here the CDR3 DNA reads TGTGCCAGCAGCTTAGTCCCAGGGGGCCACACTGAAGCTTTCTTT. Its protein is CASSLVPGGHTEAFF.

This clone turned up a few times. V gene TRBV19 combines with J gene TRBJ2-3; no reliable D call. Trimming removed 3 bases from V and 2 bases from J, with 6 bases in between. In germline, CDR1 is LNHDA, CDR2 SQIVND (reference sequence). The CDR3 covers 13 residues. The CDR3 protein is CASSMRNTDTQYF. Here the CDR3 DNA reads TGTGCCAGTAGTATGAGGAACACAGATACGCAGTATTTT.

This clone was seen a single time. This chain joins TRBV5-4 and TRBJ2-1, with TRBD2 identical over 10 bases. The length of the CDR3 is 15 residues. The germline gives CDR1 SGHNT, CDR2 YYREEE (reference sequence). After removal of 4 bases from V and 0 bases from J, the junction contained 1 base not matched to a gene. CDR3 bases: TGTGCCAGCAGCCTAGCGGGGGTCTCCTACAATGAGCAGTTCTTC. Amino acids: CASSLAGVSYNEQFF.

The chain employs TRBV5-5 and TRBJ2-1; 8 positions agree with TRBD2. The CDR3 loop spans 15 amino acids. Germline V lookup: CDR1 SGHKS, CDR2 YYEKEE (reference sequence). V lost 5 bases and J lost 1; bases outside the gene matches: 5. CDR3 in DNA: TGTGCCAGCAGGGTTAGCGGGGTATCCTACAATGAGCAGTTCTTC. It yields the protein CASRVSGVSYNEQFF.

This clone has more than one count but fewer than ten. V gene TRBV30 combines with J gene TRBJ2-7, with a tentative D call TRBD2 (6 bases). CDR1 is GTSNPN and CDR2 is SVGIG in the germline V gene (reference sequence). V was clipped by 2 bases and J by 3 bases, with 11 bases between them. The length of the CDR3 is 13 residues. This chain's CDR3 is CAWSRGTNYEQYF. The CDR3 DNA is TGTGCCTGGAGTCGGGGGACCAACTACGAGCAGTACTTC.

The V gene is TRBV5-1, the J gene TRBJ2-5; D might be TRBD1 (6 bases). The CDR3 runs 13 residues. Trimming shortened V by 2 bases and J by 8 bases, and 13 bases separated the two germline ends. Germline CDR1 SGHRS, CDR2 YFSETQ. The CDR3: CASSFGLGGTQYF. For the CDR3, the DNA is TGCGCCAGCAGCTTCGGGCTAGGGGGAACCCAGTACTTC. Full variable domain (outside the CDR3, taken from reference TRBV5-1 and TRBJ2-5): KAGVTQTPRYLIKTRGQQVTLSCSPISGHRSVSWYQQTPGQGLQFLFEYFSETQRNKGNFPGRFSGRQFSNSRSEMNVSTLELGDSALYLCASSFGLGGTQYFGPGTRLLVL.

The rearrangement uses TRBV9 and TRBJ2-7; 10 bases align to TRBD2. Per germline, CDR1 SGDLS and CDR2 YYNGEE. This CDR3 comprises 15 residues. After removal of 0 bases from V and 4 bases from J, the junction contained 4 bases not matched to a gene. The CDR3 reads CASSVGASGSYEQYF. CDR3 DNA: TGTGCCAGCAGCGTAGGGGCTAGCGGGAGTTACGAGCAGTACTTC.

V gene TRBV18 combines with J gene TRBJ2-7; 13 bases map to TRBD2. This CDR3 region has 15 residues. CDR1 KGHSH and CDR2 LQKENI come from the germline V gene. After removal of 4 bases from V and 6 bases from J, the junction contained 6 bases not matched to a gene. CDR3: CASSQGLAGVSEQYF. Here the CDR3 DNA reads TGTGCCAGCTCACAAGGACTAGCGGGAGTCTCCGAGCAGTACTTC.

This clone came up once. The chain combines TRBV7-2 with TRBJ2-5, with D perhaps being TRBD1 or TRBD2 (5 bases each). Trimming cost V 5 bases and J 2 bases, with 15 bases left between them. Germline CDR1 reads SGHTA; CDR2 reads FQGNSA. There are 15 residues in the CDR3. The CDR3 reads CASSVRGDGQETQYF. The CDR3 nucleotides read TGTGCCAGCAGCGTGAGAGGGGACGGTCAAGAGACCCAGTACTTC. Full variable domain (remainder filled in from reference TRBV7-2 and TRBJ2-5): GAGVSQSPSNKVTEKGKDVELRCDPISGHTALYWYRQSLGQGLEFLIYFQGNSAPDKSGLPSDRFSAERTGGSVSTLTIQRTQQEDSAVYLCASSVRGDGQETQYFGPGTRLLVL.

This clone turned up a few times. The chain uses TRBV2 and TRBJ2-1; D unresolved. The V gene lost 8 bases and the J gene lost 4 bases, with 9 bases spanning the gap. Germline lookup yields CDR1 SNHLY and CDR2 FYNNEI. The CDR3 is made up of 12 amino acids. The DNA for the CDR3 is TGTGCCAGCCAAGGTGGATACAATGAGCAGTTCTTC. This sequence encodes CASQGGYNEQFF.

V gene TRBV7-8 combines with J gene TRBJ1-1; D gene ambiguous. V was shortened by 5 bases and J by 1 base, with 14 bases between the two germline ends. Germline V CDR1 and CDR2: SGHVS, FQNEAQ. The CDR3 is made up of 15 amino acids. CDR3 nucleotide sequence: TGTGCCAGCAGCCCTAGGCTTAGGGCGAACACTGAAGCTTTCTTT. This translates into CASSPRLRANTEAFF.

The chain is built from TRBV10-3 and TRBJ1-1, with D hard to call. The CDR3 has 14 amino acids. From germline, CDR1 is ENHRY and CDR2 SYGVKD. The V end was cut by 0 bases, the J end by 4 bases, with 9 bases between. The CDR3 reads CAISESTGSTEAFF. CDR3 sequence (DNA): TGTGCCATCAGTGAGTCGACGGGGTCCACTGAAGCTTTCTTT.

The sample holds many counts of this clone. V is TRBV6-6 and J is TRBJ2-1; 10 bases agree with TRBD1. The CDR3 length is 14 residues. Trimming removed 7 bases from V and 8 bases from J; junction bases left unmatched: 8. Germline V gene data show CDR1 as MNHNY and CDR2 as SVGAGI (reference sequence). CDR3 protein: CASNRDRGQDEQFF. The CDR3 DNA sequence: TGTGCCAGCAACCGAGACAGGGGGCAGGATGAGCAGTTCTTC.

V usage is TRBV5-1 and J usage is TRBJ2-4; D possibly corresponds to TRBD1 (5 bases). This CDR3 contains 18 residues. The germline gives CDR1 SGHRS, CDR2 YFSETQ. The V end was cut by 0 bases, the J end by 3 bases, with 19 bases between. Here the CDR3 reads CASSLGPRGRSGKNIQYF. DNA for the CDR3: TGCGCCAGCAGCTTGGGCCCTAGGGGTAGGAGTGGCAAAAACATTCAGTACTTC. The entire variable domain, with the rest obtained from reference TRBV5-1 and TRBJ2-4, is as follows: KAGVTQTPRYLIKTRGQQVTLSCSPISGHRSVSWYQQTPGQGLQFLFEYFSETQRNKGNFPGRFSGRQFSNSRSEMNVSTLELGDSALYLCASSLGPRGRSGKNIQYFGAGTRLSVL.

The J gene is TRBJ2-1, the V gene TRBV30; 8 positions match TRBD2. Germline V gives CDR1 GTSNPN, CDR2 SVGIG (reference sequence). Unmatched junction bases numbered 5, after V lost 4 bases and J lost 3 bases. The CDR3 length is 14 residues. The CDR3 is CAWTGGSYYNEQFF. The CDR3 nucleotides are TGTGCCTGGACGGGGGGGAGTTACTACAATGAGCAGTTCTTC.

This clone was observed a single time. The chain employs TRBV4-3 and TRBJ2-1, with 9 positions matching TRBD2. After removal of 0 bases from V and 3 bases from J, the junction contained 3 bases not matched to a gene. From germline, CDR1 is LGHNA and CDR2 YSLEER. This CDR3 region has 16 residues. CDR3 in DNA: TGCGCCAGCAGCCAAGAGGGACTAGCAGGCTACAATGAGCAGTTCTTC. Protein: CASSQEGLAGYNEQFF.

Remarks on this clone: Other DNA sequences in this sample translate to the same CDR3. This rearrangement joins TRBV19 to TRBJ2-3; D not resolved. In germline, CDR1 is LNHDA, CDR2 SQIVND (reference sequence). The CDR3 is 12 residues long. The ends were cut back, 5 bases at V and 2 bases at J, with 5 bases in the middle. CDR3 amino acids: CASSASTDTQYF. The CDR3 nucleotides are TGTGCCAGTAGTGCATCCACAGATACGCAGTATTTT.

This CDR3 reads CASSSFGQGAHAEAFF. CDR3 sequence (DNA): TGTGCCAGCAGCTCTTTTGGACAGGGGGCGCACGCTGAAGCTTTCTTT. The chain is built from TRBV7-9 and TRBJ1-1; 11 nucleotides line up with TRBD1. The J segment lost 6 bases and the V segment lost 4 bases, leaving 10 bases of the junction unmatched. The germline V gene has CDR1 SEHNR and CDR2 FQNEAQ (reference sequence). This CDR3 spans 16 amino acids.

The J gene is TRBJ1-4, the V gene TRBV28; 10 bases are a match to TRBD1. The CDR3 consists of 14 residues. With 5 bases clipped from V and 4 bases from J, the junction kept 1 base outside the gene matches. Germline V gene sequence: CDR1 MDHEN, CDR2 SYDVKM. The CDR3 bases are TGTGCCAGCAGTAGGACAGGGGGTAATGAAAAACTGTTTTTT. Translated: CASSRTGGNEKLFF.

The chain is built from TRBV6-1 and TRBJ2-5, with 7 bases lining up with TRBD2. J was trimmed by 4 bases and V by 7 bases; bases with no gene match: 12. Germline CDR1 reads MNHNS; CDR2 reads SASEGT. There are 15 residues in the CDR3. The chain's CDR3 is CASTAGPTRGETQYF. The DNA for the CDR3 is TGTGCCAGCACAGCGGGACCGACGAGGGGAGAGACCCAGTACTTC.

The rearrangement uses TRBV5-1 and TRBJ2-5; D might be TRBD1 (5 bases). V gave up 1 base and J gave up 4 bases, with 11 bases separating them. The CDR3 totals 14 residues. Germline CDR1 is SGHRS and CDR2 is YFSETQ. The CDR3 spells CASSLSLGAETQYF. The CDR3 DNA reads TGCGCCAGCAGCTTGAGTCTAGGGGCAGAGACCCAGTACTTC.